This T cell receptor beta chain came from a study of T cell changes during pregnancy in multiple sclerosis. Assay: immunoSEQ multiplex PCR; the TCRdb copy retains only in-frame clones and omits some. Of 30,000 to 35,000 clones in the sample, about nine tenths were seen once. From germline, CDR1 is SQVTM and CDR2 ANQGSEA. This CDR3 region has 12 residues. Trimming left V 0 bases short and J 10 bases short, with 10 bases between. The sequencing here drew on CD8+ T cells from peripheral blood mononuclear cells, taken before pregnancy. V is TRBV29-1 and J is TRBJ2-1, with D hard to call. The origin of this receptor is a female donor with multiple sclerosis, enrolled in a pregnancy study. The CDR3: CSVEEAFWEQFF. The CDR3 DNA is TGCAGCGTTGAAGAGGCATTCTGGGAGCAGTTCTTC.